These 7 T cell receptor beta chains share one sample of origin, sequenced in a study of circulating CD8 cells and anti-PD-1 response in melanoma. Live CD3+CD8+TCRalphabeta+ cells were sorted into four subsets by PD-1 and/or TIGIT. Each library started from about 15 ng of total RNA using the QIAseq Immune Repertoire TCR panel. TCRdb itself ran the reads through MiXCR, one entry per CDR3 protein. The sample has 540 or so distinct CDR3 sequences, about a tenth seen once. The sample in question was CD8+ T cells from PBMCs, obtained at baseline or after one month of anti-PD-1 therapy (not recorded which). These receptors came from a human donor with melanoma.

Relative to its sample, this clonotype is medium-sized. This chain joins TRBV28 and TRBJ2-7; the match to TRBD2 covers 7 bases. CDR1 and CDR2 (germline): MDHEN, SYDVKM. Trimming cost V 5 bases and J 3 bases; bases outside gene matches: 4. The CDR3 spans 13 residues. This CDR3 is CASSRGEVYEQYF. The DNA of the CDR3 is TGTGCCAGCAGTCGGGGGGAGGTCTACGAGCAGTACTTC.

By share, this clonotype counts as medium-sized. The CDR3 reads CATSRDPGDSTEAFF. The CDR3 DNA is TGTGCCACCAGCAGAGATCCAGGGGATAGCACTGAAGCTTTCTTT. This chain uses TRBV15 with TRBJ1-1, with TRBD1 as a possible D gene (6 bases). The V and J ends lost 0 bases and 4 bases respectively, with 12 bases between them. The germline V gene has CDR1 LNHNV and CDR2 YYDKDF (reference sequence). There are 15 residues in the CDR3.

This clonotype is medium-sized within its sample. This chain joins TRBV19 and TRBJ2-7; D gene unclear. The CDR3 spans 13 residues. CDR1 LNHDA and CDR2 SQIVND come from the germline V gene (reference sequence). Trimming took 3 bases from V and 6 from J, leaving 12 bases between them. Here the CDR3 reads CASSMGSFGEQYF. The DNA of the CDR3 is TGTGCCAGTAGTATGGGGTCCTTCGGCGAGCAGTACTTC.

Remarks on this clonotype: Mismatch with germline at one junction end may stem from a read error. V usage is TRBV20-1 and J usage is TRBJ2-7; TRBD1 is a possible D gene (5 bases). Germline CDR1 is DFQATT and CDR2 is SNEGSKA (reference sequence). The CDR3 totals 15 residues. CDR3 amino acids: CSARDLRTHSYEQHF. As DNA, the CDR3 is TGCAGCGCTAGAGATCTGCGGACACACTCCTACGAGCAGCACTTC.

In its sample, this clonotype is medium-sized (0.01 to 0.1%). The chain couples TRBV19 to TRBJ1-3; TRBD1 might be the D (5 bases). The CDR3 has 14 residues. The V gene lost 4 bases and the J gene lost 3 bases, with 10 bases spanning the gap. The germline V gene encodes CDR1 LNHDA and CDR2 SQIVND (reference sequence). The CDR3 DNA sequence: TGTGCCAGTAGTACCGGGACGGATGGAAACACCATATATTTT. Protein product: CASSTGTDGNTIYF.

This clonotype is medium-sized in the sample. The J gene is TRBJ2-7, the V gene TRBV29-1; D unresolved. This CDR3 comprises 13 residues. Germline-derived CDR1 and CDR2 are SQVTM and ANQGSEA. V was pared by 0 bases and J by 3 bases, with 9 bases between. CDR3: CSVEDGLVYEQYF. The CDR3 coding sequence is TGCAGCGTTGAAGATGGGCTAGTCTACGAGCAGTACTTC.

Sample share makes this clonotype hyperexpanded. The chain links TRBV14 to TRBJ2-7, with D hard to call. The CDR3 extends over 16 amino acids. The germline V and J ends were trimmed by 4 bases and 2 bases, with 18 bases remaining between them. CDR1 SGHDN and CDR2 FVKESK come from the germline V gene. Here the CDR3 DNA reads TGTGCCAGCAGCCTGCTGGATAAGAAAATAGCCTACGAGCAGTACTTC. Amino acids: CASSLLDKKIAYEQYF.